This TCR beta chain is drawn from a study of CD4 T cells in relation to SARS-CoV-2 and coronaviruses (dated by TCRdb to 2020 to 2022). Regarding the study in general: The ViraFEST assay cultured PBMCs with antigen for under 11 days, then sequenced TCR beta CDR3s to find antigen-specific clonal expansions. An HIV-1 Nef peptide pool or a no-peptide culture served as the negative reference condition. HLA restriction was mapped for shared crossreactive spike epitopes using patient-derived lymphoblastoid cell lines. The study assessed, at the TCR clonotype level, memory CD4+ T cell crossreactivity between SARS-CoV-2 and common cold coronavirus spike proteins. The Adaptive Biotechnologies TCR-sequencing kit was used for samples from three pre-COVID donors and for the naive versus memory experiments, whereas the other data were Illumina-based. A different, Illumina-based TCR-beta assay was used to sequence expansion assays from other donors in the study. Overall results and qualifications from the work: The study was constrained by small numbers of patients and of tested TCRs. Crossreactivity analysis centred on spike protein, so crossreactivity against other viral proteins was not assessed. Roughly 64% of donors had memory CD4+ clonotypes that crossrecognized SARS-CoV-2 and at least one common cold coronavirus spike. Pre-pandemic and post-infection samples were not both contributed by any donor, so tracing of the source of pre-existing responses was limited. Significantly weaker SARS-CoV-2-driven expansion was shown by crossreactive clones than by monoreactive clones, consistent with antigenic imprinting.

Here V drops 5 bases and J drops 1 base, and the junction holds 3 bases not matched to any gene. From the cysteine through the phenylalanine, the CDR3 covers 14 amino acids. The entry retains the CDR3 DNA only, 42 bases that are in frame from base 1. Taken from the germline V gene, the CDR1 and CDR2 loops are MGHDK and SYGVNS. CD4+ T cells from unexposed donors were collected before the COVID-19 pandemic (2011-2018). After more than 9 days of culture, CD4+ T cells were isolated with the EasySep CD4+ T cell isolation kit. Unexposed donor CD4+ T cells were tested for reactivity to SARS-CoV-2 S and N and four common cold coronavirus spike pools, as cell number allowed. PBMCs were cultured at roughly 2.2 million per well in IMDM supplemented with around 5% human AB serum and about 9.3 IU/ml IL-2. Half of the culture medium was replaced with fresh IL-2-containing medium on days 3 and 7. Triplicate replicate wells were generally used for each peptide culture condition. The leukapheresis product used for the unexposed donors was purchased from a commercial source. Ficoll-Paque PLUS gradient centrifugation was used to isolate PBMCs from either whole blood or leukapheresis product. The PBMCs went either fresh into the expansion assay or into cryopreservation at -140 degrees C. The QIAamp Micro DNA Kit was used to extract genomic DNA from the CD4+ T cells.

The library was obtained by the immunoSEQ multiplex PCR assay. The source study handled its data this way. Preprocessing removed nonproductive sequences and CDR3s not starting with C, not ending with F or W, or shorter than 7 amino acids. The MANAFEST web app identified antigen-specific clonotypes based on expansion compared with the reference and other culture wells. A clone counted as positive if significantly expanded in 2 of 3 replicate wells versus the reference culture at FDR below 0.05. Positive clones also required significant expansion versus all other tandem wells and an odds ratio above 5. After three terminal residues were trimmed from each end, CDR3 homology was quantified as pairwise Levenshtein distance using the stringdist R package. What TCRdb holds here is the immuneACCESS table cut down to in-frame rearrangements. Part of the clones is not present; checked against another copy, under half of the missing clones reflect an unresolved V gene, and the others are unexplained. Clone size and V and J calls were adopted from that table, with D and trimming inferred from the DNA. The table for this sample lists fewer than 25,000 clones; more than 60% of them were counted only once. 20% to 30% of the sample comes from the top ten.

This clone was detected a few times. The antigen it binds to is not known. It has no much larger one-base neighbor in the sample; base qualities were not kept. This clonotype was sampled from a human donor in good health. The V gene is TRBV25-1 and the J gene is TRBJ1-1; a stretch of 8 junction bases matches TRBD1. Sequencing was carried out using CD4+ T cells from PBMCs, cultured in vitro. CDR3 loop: CASSRTGRNTEAFF. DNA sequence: TGTGCCAGCAGTCGGACAGGGAGGAACACTGAAGCTTTCTTT.